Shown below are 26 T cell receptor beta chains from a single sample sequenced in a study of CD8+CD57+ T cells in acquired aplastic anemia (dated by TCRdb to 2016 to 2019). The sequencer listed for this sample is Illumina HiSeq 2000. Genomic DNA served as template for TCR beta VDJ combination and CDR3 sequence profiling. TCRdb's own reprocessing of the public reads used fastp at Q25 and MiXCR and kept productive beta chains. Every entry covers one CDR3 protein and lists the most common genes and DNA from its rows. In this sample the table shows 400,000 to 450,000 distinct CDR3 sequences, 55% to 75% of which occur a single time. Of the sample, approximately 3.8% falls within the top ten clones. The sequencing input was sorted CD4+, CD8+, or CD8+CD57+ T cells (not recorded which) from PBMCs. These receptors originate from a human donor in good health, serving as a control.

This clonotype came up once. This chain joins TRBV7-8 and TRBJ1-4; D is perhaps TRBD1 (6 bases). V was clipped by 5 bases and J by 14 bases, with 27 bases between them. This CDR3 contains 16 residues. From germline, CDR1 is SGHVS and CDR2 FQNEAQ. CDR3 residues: CASSPRRGGASDELFF. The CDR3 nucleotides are TGTGCCAGCAGCCCACGTCGCGGGGGGGCCAGCGATGAGCTGTTTTTT. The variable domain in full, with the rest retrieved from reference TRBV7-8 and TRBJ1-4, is GAGVSQSPRYKVAKRGQDVALRCDPISGHVSLFWYQQALGQGPEFLTYFQNEAQLDKSGLPSDRFFAERPEGSVSTLKIQRTQQEDSAVYLCASSPRRGGASDELFFGSGTQLSVL.

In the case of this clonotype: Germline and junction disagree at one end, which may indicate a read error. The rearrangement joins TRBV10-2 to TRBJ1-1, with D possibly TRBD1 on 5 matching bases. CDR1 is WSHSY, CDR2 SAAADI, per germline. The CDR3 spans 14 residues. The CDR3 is CASSGTGMSGEVFF. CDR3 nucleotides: TGTGCCAGCAGTGGAACAGGCATGAGCGGTGAGGTGTTCTTT.

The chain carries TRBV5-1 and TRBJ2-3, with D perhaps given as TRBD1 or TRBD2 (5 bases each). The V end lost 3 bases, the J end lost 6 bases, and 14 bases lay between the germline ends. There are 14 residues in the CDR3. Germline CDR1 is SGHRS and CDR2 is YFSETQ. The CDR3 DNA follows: TGCGCCAGCAGCTCGGGACCGTTGCGGGATACGCAGTATTTT. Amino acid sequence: CASSSGPLRDTQYF.

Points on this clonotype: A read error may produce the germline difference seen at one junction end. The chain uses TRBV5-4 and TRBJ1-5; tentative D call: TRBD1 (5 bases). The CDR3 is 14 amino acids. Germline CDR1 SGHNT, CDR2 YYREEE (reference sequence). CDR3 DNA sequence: TGCGCCAGCAGCCCCCGGGAAGGGGATCAGCCCCAGCATTTT. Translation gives CASSPREGDQPQHF.

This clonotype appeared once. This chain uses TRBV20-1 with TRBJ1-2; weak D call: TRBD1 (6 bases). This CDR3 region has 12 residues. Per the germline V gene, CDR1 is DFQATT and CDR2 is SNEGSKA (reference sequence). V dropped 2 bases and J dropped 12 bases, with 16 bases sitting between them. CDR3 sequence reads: CSARQGHNTDTF. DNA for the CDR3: TGCAGTGCTAGACAGGGACATAACACCGACACCTTC.

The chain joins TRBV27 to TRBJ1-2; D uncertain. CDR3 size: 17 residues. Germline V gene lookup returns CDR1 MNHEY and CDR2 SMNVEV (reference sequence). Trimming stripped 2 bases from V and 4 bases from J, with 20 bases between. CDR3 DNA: TGTGCCAGCAGTTTAAGTTGGAACCAGGAAGTTCCCTATGGCTACACCTTC. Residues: CASSLSWNQEVPYGYTF.

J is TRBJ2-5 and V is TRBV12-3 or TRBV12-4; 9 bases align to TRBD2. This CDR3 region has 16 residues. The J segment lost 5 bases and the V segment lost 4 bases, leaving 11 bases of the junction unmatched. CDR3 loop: CASSSLWVAGVETQYF. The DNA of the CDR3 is TGTGCCAGCAGTTCCCTTTGGGTAGCGGGAGTGGAGACCCAGTACTTC.

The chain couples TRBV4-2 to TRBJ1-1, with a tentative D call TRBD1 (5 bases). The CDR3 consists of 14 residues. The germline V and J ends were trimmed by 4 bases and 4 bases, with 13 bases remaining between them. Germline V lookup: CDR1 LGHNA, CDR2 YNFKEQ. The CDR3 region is CASSPRQFLTEAFF. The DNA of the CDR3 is TGTGCCAGCAGCCCAAGACAGTTCCTCACTGAAGCTTTCTTT.

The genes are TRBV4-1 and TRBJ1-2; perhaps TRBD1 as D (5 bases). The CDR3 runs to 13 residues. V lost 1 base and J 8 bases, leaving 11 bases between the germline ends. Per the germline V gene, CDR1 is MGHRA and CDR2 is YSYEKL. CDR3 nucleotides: TGCGCCAGCAGCCAAGTCCAGGGAGGAGGCTACACCTTC. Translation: CASSQVQGGGYTF.

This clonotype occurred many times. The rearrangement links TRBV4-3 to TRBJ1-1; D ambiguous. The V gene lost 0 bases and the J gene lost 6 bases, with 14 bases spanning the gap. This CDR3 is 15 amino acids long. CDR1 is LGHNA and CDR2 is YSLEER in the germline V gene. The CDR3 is CASSQELLGGAEAFF. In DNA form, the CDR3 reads TGCGCCAGCAGCCAAGAATTATTGGGCGGGGCTGAAGCTTTCTTT.

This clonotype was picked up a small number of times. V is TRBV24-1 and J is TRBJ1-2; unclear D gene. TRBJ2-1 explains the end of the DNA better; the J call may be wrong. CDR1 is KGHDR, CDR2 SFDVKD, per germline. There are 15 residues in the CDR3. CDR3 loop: CATSDPSGPYNEQFF. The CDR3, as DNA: TGTGCCACCAGTGATCCCTCGGGTCCATACAATGAGCAGTTCTTC.

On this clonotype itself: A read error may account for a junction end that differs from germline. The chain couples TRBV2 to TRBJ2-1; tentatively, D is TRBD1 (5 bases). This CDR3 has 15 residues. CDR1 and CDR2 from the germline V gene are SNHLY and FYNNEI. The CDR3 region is CASRLGARGWNEQCF. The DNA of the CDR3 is TGTGCCAGCAGGTTAGGGGCGAGAGGTTGGAATGAGCAGTGCTTC. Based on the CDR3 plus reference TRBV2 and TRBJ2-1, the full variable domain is EPEVTQTPSHQVTQMGQEVILRCVPISNHLYFYWYRQILGQKVEFLVSFYNNEISEKSEIFDDQFSVERPDGSNFTLKIRSTKLEDSAMYFCASRLGARGWNEQCFGPGTRLTVL.

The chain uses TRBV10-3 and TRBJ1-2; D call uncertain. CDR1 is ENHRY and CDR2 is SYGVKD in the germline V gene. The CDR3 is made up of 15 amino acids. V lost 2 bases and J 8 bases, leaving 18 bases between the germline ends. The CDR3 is CAISEDGSRRGGYTF. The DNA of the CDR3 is TGTGCCATCAGTGAGGATGGGTCGCGGCGAGGAGGCTACACCTTC.

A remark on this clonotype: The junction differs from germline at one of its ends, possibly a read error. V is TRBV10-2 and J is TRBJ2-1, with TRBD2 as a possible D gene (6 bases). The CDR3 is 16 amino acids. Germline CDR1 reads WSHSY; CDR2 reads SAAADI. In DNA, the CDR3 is TGTGCCAGCAGTGAGCGTGGGGGACTCTCCTACAATGAGCAGTTCTTC. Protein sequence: CASSERGGLSYNEQFF.

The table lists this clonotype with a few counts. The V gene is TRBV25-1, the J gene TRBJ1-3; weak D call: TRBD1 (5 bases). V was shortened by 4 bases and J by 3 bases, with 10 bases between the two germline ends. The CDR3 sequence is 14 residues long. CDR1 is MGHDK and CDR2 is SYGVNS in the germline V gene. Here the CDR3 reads CASSGAGRGNTIYF. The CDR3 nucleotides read TGTGCCAGCAGTGGTGCGGGACGTGGAAACACCATATATTTT.

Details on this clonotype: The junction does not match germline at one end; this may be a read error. The CDR3 nucleotides are TGTGCCAGCAGCTCCGGAGGGACTAGCGGGGGAGACCCATTT. Encoded protein: CASSSGGTSGGDPF. V and J are TRBV7-8 and TRBJ1-5; possible D gene TRBD1, 5 bases. This CDR3 comprises 14 residues. From germline, CDR1 is SGHVS and CDR2 FQNEAQ.

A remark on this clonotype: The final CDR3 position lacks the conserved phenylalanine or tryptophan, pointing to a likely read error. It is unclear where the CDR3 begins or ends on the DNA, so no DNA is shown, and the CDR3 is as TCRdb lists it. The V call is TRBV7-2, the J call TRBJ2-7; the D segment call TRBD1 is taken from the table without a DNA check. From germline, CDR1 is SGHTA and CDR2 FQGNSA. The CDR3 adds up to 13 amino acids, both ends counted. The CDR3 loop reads CASSSQGVDQHQH.

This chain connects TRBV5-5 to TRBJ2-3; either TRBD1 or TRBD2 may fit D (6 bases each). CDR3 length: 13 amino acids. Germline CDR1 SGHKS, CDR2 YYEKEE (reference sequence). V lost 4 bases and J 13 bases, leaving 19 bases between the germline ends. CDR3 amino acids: CASSQEGVGLKYF. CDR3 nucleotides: TGTGCCAGCAGCCAGGAGGGGGTAGGTTTGAAGTATTTT.

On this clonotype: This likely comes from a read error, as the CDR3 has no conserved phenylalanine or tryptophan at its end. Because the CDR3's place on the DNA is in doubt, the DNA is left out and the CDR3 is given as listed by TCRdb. The chain's CDR3 is CASSQGLPA. This chain links TRBV4-1 with TRBJ1-3. A total of 9 residues make up the CDR3, ends included. Germline CDR1 is MGHRA and CDR2 is YSYEKL.

CDR3 protein: CASSFGPGEIEYF. The CDR3 region has the DNA TGTGCCAGCAGCTTTGGCCCGGGGGAGATCGAGTACTTC. The chain recombines TRBV7-9 with TRBJ2-5, with a possible D match to TRBD2 (6 bases). This CDR3 is built from 13 residues. V was trimmed by 3 bases and J by 12 bases, leaving 17 bases between them. Germline V gives CDR1 SEHNR, CDR2 FQNEAQ (reference sequence).

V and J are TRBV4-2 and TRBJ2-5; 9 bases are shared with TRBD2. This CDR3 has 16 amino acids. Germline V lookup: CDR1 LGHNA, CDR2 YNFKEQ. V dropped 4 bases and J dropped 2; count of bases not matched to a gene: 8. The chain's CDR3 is CASSPNRAGGQETQYF. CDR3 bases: TGTGCCAGCAGCCCTAATCGAGCGGGGGGACAAGAGACCCAGTACTTC.

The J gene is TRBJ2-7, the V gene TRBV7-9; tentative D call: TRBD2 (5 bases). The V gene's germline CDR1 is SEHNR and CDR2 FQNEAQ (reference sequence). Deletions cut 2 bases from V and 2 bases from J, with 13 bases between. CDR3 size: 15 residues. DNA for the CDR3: TGTGCCAGCAGCTTACGGGCGACCGGGACCTACGAGCAGTACTTC. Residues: CASSLRATGTYEQYF.

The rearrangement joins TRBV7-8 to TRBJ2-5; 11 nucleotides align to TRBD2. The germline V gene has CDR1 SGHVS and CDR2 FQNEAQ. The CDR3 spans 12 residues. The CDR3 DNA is TGTGCTTACCGGCTAGCGGGGGGCCATGAGTACTTC. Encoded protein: CAYRLAGGHEYF.

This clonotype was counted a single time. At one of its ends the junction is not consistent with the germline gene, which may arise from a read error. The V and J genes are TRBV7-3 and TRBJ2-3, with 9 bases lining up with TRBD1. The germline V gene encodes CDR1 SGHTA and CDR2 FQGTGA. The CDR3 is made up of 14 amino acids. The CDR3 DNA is TGTGCCAGCAGCTCATCCGGGGACAGGGAAAGGAAACACTTT. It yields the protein CASSSSGDRERKHF.

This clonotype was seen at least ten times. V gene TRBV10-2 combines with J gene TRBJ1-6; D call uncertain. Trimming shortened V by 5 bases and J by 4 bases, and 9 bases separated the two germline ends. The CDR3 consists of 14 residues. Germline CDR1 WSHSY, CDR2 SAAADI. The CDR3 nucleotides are TGCGCCAGCAGTCAGACACCTTATAATTCACCCCTCCACTTT. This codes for CASSQTPYNSPLHF.

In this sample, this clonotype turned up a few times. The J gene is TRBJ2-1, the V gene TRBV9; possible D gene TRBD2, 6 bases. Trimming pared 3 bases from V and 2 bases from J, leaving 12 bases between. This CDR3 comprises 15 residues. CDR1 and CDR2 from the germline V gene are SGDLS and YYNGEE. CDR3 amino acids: CASSATRSPYNEQFF. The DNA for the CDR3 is TGTGCCAGCAGCGCGACTAGATCCCCCTACAATGAGCAGTTCTTC.